There are a few counts of the clone carrying this TCR beta chain. Its specificity is unknown. The read ends 3 residues shy of where the CDR3 ends; the end is completed using the germline J gene. This sample was included in a study of T cell clonality in common variable immunodeficiency. Study outcomes and limitations: Compared with healthy controls, CVID subjects showed increased TCRbeta clonality, mostly in about a third. Common variable immunodeficiency TCR beta sequences reportedly had fewer deletions and N-nucleotide insertions. The cause of increased CVID clonality remains unclear without subpopulation sequencing.

In germline, CDR1 is MNHNS, CDR2 SASEGT. V lost 4 bases, J lost 6 bases, and 13 bases lay in between. CDR3 size: 13 residues. CVID subjects had received replacement immunoglobulin for at least one year. Generated by immunoSEQ multiplex PCR, the TCRdb table keeps only in-frame clones and is missing some. Recorded here are about 33,000 clones, none singletons. The chain joins TRBV6-1 to TRBJ2-7; perhaps TRBD1 as D (5 bases). The TCR was taken from a human donor with common variable immunodeficiency. Source material: peripheral blood mononuclear cells. The covered CDR3 bases are TGTGCCAGCAGTGGTAGGGGTTGGCTCGAG. This sequence encodes CASSGRGWLE. The whole CDR3 region reads CASSGRGWLEQYF.